The 29 T cell receptor beta chains presented below share a single source sample, sequenced in a study of blood T cell repertoires in COVID-19. TCRdb keeps only in-frame clones here, not all; method: immunoSEQ multiplex PCR. This repertoire shows some 70,000 clones, around 81% found once; its top ten account for approximately 4.1%. Sequences were obtained from peripheral blood. Receptor source: a woman aged 55 to 70 with acute or convalescent COVID-19.

At least ten counts were recorded for this clone. The gene calls are TRBV27 and TRBJ1-4; D is unresolved. Germline V gives CDR1 MNHEY, CDR2 SMNVEV (reference sequence). Between the trimmed V and J ends, which lost 4 bases and 8 bases, there was a span of 8 bases. The CDR3 extends over 12 amino acids. The CDR3 is CASSYSTEKLFF. CDR3 sequence (DNA): TGTGCCAGCAGTTATTCTACGGAAAAACTGTTTTTT. The full variable domain, rest sourced from reference TRBV27 and TRBJ1-4, is EAQVTQNPRYLITVTGKKLTVTCSQNMNHEYMSWYRQDPGLGLRQIYYSMNVEVTDKGDVPEGYKVSRKEKRNFPLILESPSPNQTSLYFCASSYSTEKLFFGSGTQLSVL.

This clone was picked up one time. CDR3: CASRPGTGKDIQYF. For the CDR3, the DNA is TGTGCCAGCAGGCCCGGGACAGGGAAAGACATTCAGTACTTC. The gene calls are TRBV11-2 and TRBJ2-4; TRBD1 aligns across 9 bases. Trimming removed 6 bases from V and 8 bases from J; junction bases left unmatched: 8. The CDR3 spans 14 residues. Germline V CDR1 and CDR2: SGHAT, FQNNGV.

This chain joins TRBV15 and TRBJ1-5, with D unclear. V lost 0 bases and J lost 2, with 11 bases in between. This CDR3 is built from 16 residues. Germline V gives CDR1 LNHNV, CDR2 YYDKDF (reference sequence). The CDR3: CATSRDNSRRNQPQHF. CDR3 nucleotides: TGTGCCACCAGCAGAGATAATAGCCGACGCAATCAGCCCCAGCATTTT.

The V call is TRBV7-9, the J call TRBJ1-1; tentatively, D is TRBD1 (6 bases). Germline V gene sequence: CDR1 SEHNR, CDR2 FQNEAQ (reference sequence). The CDR3 runs to 12 residues. V was cut by 11 bases and J by 6 bases, with 16 bases left in between. CDR3 residues: CAGSQGGAEAFF. The DNA for the CDR3 is TGTGCCGGATCCCAAGGGGGGGCTGAAGCTTTCTTT.

This chain joins TRBV3-1 (or the pseudogene TRBV3-2) and TRBJ2-1; 7 positions agree with TRBD2. This CDR3 has 12 amino acids. Trimming cost V 4 bases and J 12 bases; bases outside gene matches: 6. Per the germline V gene, CDR1 is LGHDT and CDR2 is YNNKEL (reference sequence). The CDR3 DNA reads as TGTGCCAGCAGCCCCCCTGGGGGGGTGCAGTTCTTC. It yields the protein CASSPPGGVQFF.

V gene TRBV2 combines with J gene TRBJ2-4; 9 bases are shared with TRBD1. V trimming: 8 bases; J trimming: 4 bases; junction bases outside the gene matches: 9. The germline V gene has CDR1 SNHLY and CDR2 FYNNEI. The CDR3 spans 15 residues. CDR3 in amino acids: CASSTPGQGKNIQYF. CDR3 nucleotides: TGTGCCAGCTCGACTCCGGGACAGGGTAAAAACATTCAGTACTTC.

The chain employs TRBV4-1 and TRBJ2-1, with 9 bases fitting TRBD2. There are 17 residues in the CDR3. Germline CDR1 and CDR2: MGHRA and YSYEKL. V shed 0 bases and J 4 bases; nucleotides not matched to a gene: 7. The CDR3 region has the DNA TGCGCCAGCAGCCAAGATGGTCGCGGGGGGGCGTACAATGAGCAGTTCTTC. Protein: CASSQDGRGGAYNEQFF.

V is TRBV3-1 (or the pseudogene TRBV3-2) and J is TRBJ2-2, with D perhaps matching TRBD1 (5 bases). V was shortened by 1 base and J by 4 bases, with 19 bases between the two germline ends. This CDR3 is 18 amino acids long. Germline V CDR1 and CDR2: LGHDT, YNNKEL (reference sequence). In DNA, the CDR3 is TGTGCCAGCAGCCAAGGGGCGGTGGGGCACCTCGGCACCGGGGAGCTGTTTTTT. Translation gives CASSQGAVGHLGTGELFF.

The genes are TRBV30 and TRBJ2-2; 8 bases are a match to TRBD2. The CDR3 loop spans 12 amino acids. Germline V lookup: CDR1 GTSNPN, CDR2 SVGIG (reference sequence). Germline trimming cut 4 bases from V and 7 bases from J; bases unmatched to any gene: 2. DNA of the CDR3: TGTGCCTGGACCCGGGAGGGCGGGGAGCTGTTTTTT. Translation: CAWTREGGELFF.

This clone was seen only a few times. The rearrangement joins TRBV29-1 to TRBJ2-1, with 9 bases that match TRBD2. V lost 5 bases to trimming and J lost 2 bases; unmatched junction nucleotides: 7. The CDR3 has 15 residues. Germline V CDR1 and CDR2: SQVTM, ANQGSEA. The CDR3 coding sequence is TGCAGCGTTAGGGGTAGCGGGGGACCCTACAATGAGCAGTTCTTC. Amino acids: CSVRGSGGPYNEQFF.

V gene TRBV19 combines with J gene TRBJ1-6, with 7 nucleotides matching TRBD1. The trim removed 4 bases at V and 10 bases at J, leaving 7 bases unmatched. Germline V gives CDR1 LNHDA, CDR2 SQIVND (reference sequence). The CDR3 has 14 residues. The DNA of the CDR3 is TGTGCCAGTAGTAGGGAGACAGGGAGATCACCCCTCCACTTT. This encodes CASSRETGRSPLHF.

The chain has TRBV6-4 and TRBJ1-1; TRBD1 matches at 8 bases. From germline, CDR1 is MRHNA and CDR2 SNTAGT. The CDR3 sequence is 14 residues long. The J segment lost 3 bases and the V segment lost 6 bases, leaving 6 bases of the junction unmatched. The CDR3 loop reads CASSVGQGDTEAFF. The CDR3 nucleotides read TGTGCCAGCAGCGTCGGACAGGGAGACACTGAAGCTTTCTTT.

Concerning this clone: Different DNA sequences within this sample yield the same CDR3. V is TRBV10-2 and J is TRBJ1-1; 7 bases line up with TRBD1. Trimming removed 4 bases from V and 5 bases from J; junction bases left unmatched: 4. This CDR3 is 13 amino acids long. Per the germline V gene, CDR1 is WSHSY and CDR2 is SAAADI. The CDR3 bases are TGCGCCAGCAGTGGGGGACAGCTTACTGAAGCTTTCTTT. This codes for CASSGGQLTEAFF.

The table lists this clone with a count of one. This chain connects TRBV5-1 to TRBJ2-5; 11 nucleotides match TRBD2. The V gene end was trimmed by 4 bases and the J gene end by 2 bases; junction bases not matched to a gene: 4. This CDR3 is built from 15 residues. CDR1 is SGHRS, CDR2 YFSETQ, per germline. The CDR3 nucleotides read TGCGCCAGCAGCCCCGGGACTAGCGGACAAGAGACCCAGTACTTC. It codes for CASSPGTSGQETQYF. The variable domain in full, completed from reference TRBV5-1 and TRBJ2-5, reads KAGVTQTPRYLIKTRGQQVTLSCSPISGHRSVSWYQQTPGQGLQFLFEYFSETQRNKGNFPGRFSGRQFSNSRSEMNVSTLELGDSALYLCASSPGTSGQETQYFGPGTRLLVL.

This rearrangement joins TRBV29-1 to TRBJ1-5; D is ambiguous. The CDR3 loop spans 11 amino acids. CDR1 and CDR2 (germline): SQVTM, ANQGSEA. V gave up 6 bases and J gave up 11 bases, with 14 bases separating them. CDR3 protein: CSVVISSAQHF. The DNA for the CDR3 is TGCAGCGTCGTGATAAGTTCAGCCCAGCATTTT.

The J gene is TRBJ1-1, the V gene TRBV12-3 or TRBV12-4; D remains ambiguous. V lost 6 bases to trimming and J lost 5 bases, with 7 bases between them. This CDR3 has 11 amino acids. The CDR3 spells CASRVQTEAFF. Written as DNA, the CDR3 is TGTGCCAGCAGAGTCCAGACTGAAGCTTTCTTT.

J is TRBJ2-7 and V is TRBV2; the match to TRBD2 covers 9 bases. The CDR3 runs to 15 residues. Germline V gives CDR1 SNHLY, CDR2 FYNNEI. V shed 4 bases, J shed 5 bases, and the junction held 9 bases outside the gene matches. Here the CDR3 reads CASSAQRGAKDEQYF. CDR3 sequence (DNA): TGTGCCAGCAGTGCCCAGCGGGGGGCAAAAGACGAGCAGTACTTC.

J is TRBJ1-2 and V is TRBV3-1 (or the pseudogene TRBV3-2); 10 bases fit TRBD1. Trimming took 5 bases from V and 4 from J; bases not matched to a gene: 13. The CDR3 is made up of 17 amino acids. Germline V gives CDR1 LGHDT, CDR2 YNNKEL (reference sequence). CDR3 loop: CASSTRDRGSLVYGYTF. The CDR3 DNA reads TGTGCCAGCAGCACCCGGGACAGGGGTTCTTTGGTCTATGGCTACACCTTC.

In the case of this clone: This CDR3 is also generated by other DNA sequences in the sample. The chain is built from TRBV5-1 and TRBJ1-1; TRBD1 might be the D (5 bases). CDR1 and CDR2 (germline): SGHRS, YFSETQ. V shed 0 bases and J shed 2 bases, with 11 bases lying between them. The CDR3 loop spans 15 amino acids. The CDR3 here is CASSLGDRFNTEAFF. For the CDR3, the DNA is TGCGCCAGCAGCTTGGGTGACAGATTTAACACTGAAGCTTTCTTT.

The chain employs TRBV5-1 and TRBJ2-3, with 7 bases that match TRBD2. The J segment lost 4 bases and the V segment lost 0 bases, leaving 8 bases of the junction unmatched. Per germline, CDR1 SGHRS and CDR2 YFSETQ. The CDR3 extends over 16 amino acids. This chain's CDR3 is CASSLASSGYADTQYF. The CDR3 DNA is TGCGCCAGCAGCTTGGCTTCTAGCGGATACGCAGATACGCAGTATTTT.

This clone was counted once. The V call is TRBV9, the J call TRBJ2-2; the D is unclear. Per germline, CDR1 SGDLS and CDR2 YYNGEE. The CDR3 is made up of 13 amino acids. The germline V and J ends were trimmed by 4 bases and 5 bases, with 9 bases remaining between them. CDR3 DNA sequence: TGTGCCAGCAGCCCGACATCTACCGGGGAGCTGTTTTTT. It yields the protein CASSPTSTGELFF.

The V call is TRBV6-1, the J call TRBJ1-5, with 8 bases fitting TRBD1. The ends lost 4 bases at V and 3 bases at J; junction bases unmatched: 14. Germline V gives CDR1 MNHNS, CDR2 SASEGT. The CDR3 covers 18 residues. The CDR3 coding sequence is TGTGCCAGCAGTGGGGGCCCCAGGGGGCCCATCCTCAATCAGCCCCAGCATTTT. Protein product: CASSGGPRGPILNQPQHF.

The CDR3 sequence is CASSGQALGEAEAFF. CDR3 DNA: TGTGCCAGCTCCGGGCAGGCCCTCGGGGAAGCTGAAGCTTTCTTT. V usage is TRBV18 and J usage is TRBJ1-1; no clear D. From germline, CDR1 is KGHSH and CDR2 LQKENI. Trimming stripped 6 bases from V and 6 bases from J, with 20 bases between. The CDR3 length is 15 residues. Variable domain in full (rest from reference TRBV18 and TRBJ1-1): NAGVMQNPRHLVRRRGQEARLRCSPMKGHSHVYWYRQLPEEGLKFMVYLQKENIIDESGMPKERFSAEFPKEGPSILRIQQVVRGDSAAYFCASSGQALGEAEAFFGQGTRLTVV.

This clone has a handful of counts. This chain joins TRBV6-5 and TRBJ1-1, with a tentative D call TRBD1 (5 bases). The ends were cut back, 4 bases at V and 5 bases at J, with 11 bases in the middle. The CDR3 is 13 amino acids. Germline-derived CDR1 and CDR2 are MNHEY and SVGAGI. The CDR3 is CASSWTLNTEAFF. The CDR3 DNA reads TGTGCCAGCAGTTGGACACTCAATACTGAAGCTTTCTTT.

The V call is TRBV11-2, the J call TRBJ2-1, with D possibly being TRBD2 (5 bases). Germline CDR1 reads SGHAT; CDR2 reads FQNNGV. The CDR3 is 15 amino acids. Trimming took off 0 bases at V and 6 bases at J, with 12 bases between the two ends. CDR3 sequence reads: CASSLEPGGINEQFF. Written as DNA, the CDR3 is TGTGCCAGCAGCTTAGAACCTGGAGGTATCAATGAGCAGTTCTTC. Complete variable domain (other parts from reference TRBV11-2 and TRBJ2-1): EAGVAQSPRYKIIEKRQSVAFWCNPISGHATLYWYQQILGQGPKLLIQFQNNGVVDDSQLPKDRFSAERLKGVDSTLKIQPAKLEDSAVYLCASSLEPGGINEQFFGPGTRLTVL.

The rearrangement joins TRBV27 to TRBJ1-3; 10 bases agree with TRBD1. CDR1 and CDR2 from the germline V gene are MNHEY and SMNVEV (reference sequence). V lost 6 bases to trimming and J lost 2 bases; unmatched junction nucleotides: 4. This CDR3 is built from 15 residues. The CDR3: CASRQTGGTGNTIYF. DNA of the CDR3: TGTGCCAGCAGGCAGACAGGGGGCACTGGAAACACCATATATTTT.

The CDR3 DNA follows: TGTGCCAGTAGCCGACAGGGGGCGGTGGAGCTGTTTTTT. Translation: CASSRQGAVELFF. This chain uses TRBV19 with TRBJ2-2; 10 positions match TRBD1. Germline CDR1 LNHDA, CDR2 SQIVND (reference sequence). This CDR3 contains 13 residues. The V segment lost 6 bases and the J segment 10 bases; nucleotides outside the gene matches: 5.

J is TRBJ2-1 and V is TRBV10-3, with TRBD2 matching 12 bases. The CDR3 runs 14 residues. The V gene's germline CDR1 is ENHRY and CDR2 SYGVKD. Trimming took 6 bases from V and 8 from J; bases not matched to a gene: 5. The CDR3 loop reads CAISRLAGVDEQFF. The CDR3 region has the DNA TGTGCCATCAGCCGACTAGCGGGGGTAGATGAGCAGTTCTTC.

This clone came up once. The V and J genes are TRBV7-6 and TRBJ2-3; tentative D call: TRBD1 (6 bases). Trimming removed 0 bases from V and 2 bases from J, with 9 bases in between. In germline, CDR1 is SGHVS, CDR2 FNYEAQ. CDR3 length: 15 amino acids. The CDR3 DNA is TGTGCCAGCAGCTTAGCGGGGGCCCTCACAGATACGCAGTATTTT. As protein: CASSLAGALTDTQYF.